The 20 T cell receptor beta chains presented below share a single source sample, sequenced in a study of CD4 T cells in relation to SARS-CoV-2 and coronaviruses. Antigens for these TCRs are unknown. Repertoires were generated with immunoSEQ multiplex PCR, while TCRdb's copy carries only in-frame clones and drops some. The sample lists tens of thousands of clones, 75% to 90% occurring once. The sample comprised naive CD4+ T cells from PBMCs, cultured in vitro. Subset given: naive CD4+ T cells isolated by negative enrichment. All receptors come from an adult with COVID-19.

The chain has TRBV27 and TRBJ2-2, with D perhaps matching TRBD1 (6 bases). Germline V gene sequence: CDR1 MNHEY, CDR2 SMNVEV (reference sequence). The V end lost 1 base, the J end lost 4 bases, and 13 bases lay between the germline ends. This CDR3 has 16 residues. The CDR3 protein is CASSLFAGVSTGELFF. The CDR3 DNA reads TGTGCCAGCAGTTTATTCGCAGGGGTATCCACCGGGGAGCTGTTTTTT.

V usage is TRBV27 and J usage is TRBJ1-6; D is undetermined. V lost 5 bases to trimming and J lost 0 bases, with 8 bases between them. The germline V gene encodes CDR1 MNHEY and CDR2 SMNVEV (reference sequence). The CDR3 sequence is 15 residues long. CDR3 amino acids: CASSPGSSYNSPLHF. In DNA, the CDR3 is TGTGCCAGCAGTCCCGGTAGCTCCTATAATTCACCCCTCCACTTT.

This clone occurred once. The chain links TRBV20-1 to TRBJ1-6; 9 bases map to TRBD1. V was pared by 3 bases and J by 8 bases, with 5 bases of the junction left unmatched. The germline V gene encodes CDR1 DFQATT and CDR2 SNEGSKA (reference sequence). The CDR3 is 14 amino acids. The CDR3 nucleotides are TGCAGTGCTAGTGACAGGGGGTTCGATTCACCCCTCCACTTT. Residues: CSASDRGFDSPLHF.

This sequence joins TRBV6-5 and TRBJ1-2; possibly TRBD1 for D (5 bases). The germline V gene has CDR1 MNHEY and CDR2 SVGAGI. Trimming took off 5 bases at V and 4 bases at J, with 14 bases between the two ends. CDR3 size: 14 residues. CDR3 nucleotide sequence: TGTGCCAGCAGTCGGGACCCTTCGGGCTATGGCTACACCTTC. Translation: CASSRDPSGYGYTF.

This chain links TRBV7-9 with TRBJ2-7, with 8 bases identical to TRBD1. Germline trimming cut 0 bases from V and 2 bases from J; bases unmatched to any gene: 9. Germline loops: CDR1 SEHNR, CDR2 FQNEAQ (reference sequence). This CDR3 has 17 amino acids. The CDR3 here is CASSLAHGTGKTYEQYF. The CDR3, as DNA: TGTGCCAGCAGCTTAGCGCATGGGACAGGAAAGACCTACGAGCAGTACTTC.

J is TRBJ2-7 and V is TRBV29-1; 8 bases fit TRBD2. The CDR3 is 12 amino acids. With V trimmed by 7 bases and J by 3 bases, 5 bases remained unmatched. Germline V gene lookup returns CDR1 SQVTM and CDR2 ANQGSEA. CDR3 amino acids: CSAEGLDYEQYF. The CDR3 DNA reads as TGCAGCGCCGAGGGACTAGACTACGAGCAGTACTTC.

The CDR3 loop is CATARGGGGYNEQFF. CDR3 DNA: TGTGCCACGGCGAGGGGCGGAGGGGGTTACAATGAGCAGTTCTTC. The genes are TRBV24-1 and TRBJ2-1; TRBD1 or TRBD2 may be the D gene (6 bases each). V lost 10 bases to trimming and J lost 4 bases, with 19 bases between them. CDR1 and CDR2 (germline): KGHDR, SFDVKD. This CDR3 contains 15 residues.

The CDR3 here is CASSTTSGRVYNEQFF. The CDR3 nucleotides are TGTGCCAGCAGCACGACTAGCGGGAGGGTCTACAATGAGCAGTTCTTC. J is TRBJ2-1 and V is TRBV9, with TRBD2 matching 14 bases. Germline CDR1 is SGDLS and CDR2 is YYNGEE. V dropped 4 bases and J dropped 3; count of bases not matched to a gene: 3. The CDR3 loop spans 16 amino acids.

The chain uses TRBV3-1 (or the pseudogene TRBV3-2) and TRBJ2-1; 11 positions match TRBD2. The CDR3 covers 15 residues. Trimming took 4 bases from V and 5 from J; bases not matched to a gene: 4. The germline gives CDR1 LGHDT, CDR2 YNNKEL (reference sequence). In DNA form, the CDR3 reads TGTGCCAGCAGCCCGCGACTAGCGGGACACAATGAGCAGTTCTTC. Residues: CASSPRLAGHNEQFF.

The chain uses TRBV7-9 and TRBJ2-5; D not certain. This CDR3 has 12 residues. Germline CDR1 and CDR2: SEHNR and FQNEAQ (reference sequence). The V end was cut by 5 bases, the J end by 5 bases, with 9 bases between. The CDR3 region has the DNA TGTGCCAGCAGCACAACAGAGGAGACCCAGTACTTC. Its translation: CASSTTEETQYF. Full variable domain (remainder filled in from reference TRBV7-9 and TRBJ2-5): DTGVSQNPRHKITKRGQNVTFRCDPISEHNRLYWYRQTLGQGPEFLTYFQNEAQLEKSRLLSDRFSAERPKGSFSTLEIQRTEQGDSAMYLCASSTTEETQYFGPGTRLLVL.

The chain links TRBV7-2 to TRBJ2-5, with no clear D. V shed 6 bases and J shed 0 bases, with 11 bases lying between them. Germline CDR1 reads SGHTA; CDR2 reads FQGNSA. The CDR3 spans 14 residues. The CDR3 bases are TGTGCCAGCAGGAGCTTCCTCCACCAAGAGACCCAGTACTTC. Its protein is CASRSFLHQETQYF.

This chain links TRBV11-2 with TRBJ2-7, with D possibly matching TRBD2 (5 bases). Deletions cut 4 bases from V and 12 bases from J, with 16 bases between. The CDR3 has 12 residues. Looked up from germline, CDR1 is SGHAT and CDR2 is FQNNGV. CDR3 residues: CASSSIALEVYF. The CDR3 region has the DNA TGTGCCAGCAGCTCAATTGCCCTGGAGGTGTACTTC.

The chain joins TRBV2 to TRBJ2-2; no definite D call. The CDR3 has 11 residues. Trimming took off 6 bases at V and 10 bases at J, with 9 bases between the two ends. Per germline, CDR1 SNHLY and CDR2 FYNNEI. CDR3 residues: CASRLALELFF. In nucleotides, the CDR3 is TGTGCCAGCAGGTTGGCCCTGGAGCTGTTTTTT.

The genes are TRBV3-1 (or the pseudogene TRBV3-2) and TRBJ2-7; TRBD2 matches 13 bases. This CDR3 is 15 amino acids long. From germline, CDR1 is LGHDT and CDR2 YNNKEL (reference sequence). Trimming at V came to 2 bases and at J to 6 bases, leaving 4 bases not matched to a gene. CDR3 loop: CASSQTSGRVSEQYF. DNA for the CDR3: TGTGCCAGCAGCCAAACTAGCGGGAGGGTTTCCGAGCAGTACTTC.

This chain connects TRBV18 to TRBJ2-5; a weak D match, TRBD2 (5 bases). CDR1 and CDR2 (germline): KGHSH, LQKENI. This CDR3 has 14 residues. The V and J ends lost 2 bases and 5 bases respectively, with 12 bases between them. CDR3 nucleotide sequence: TGTGCCAGCTCACCAACTAGTCGGCGGGAGACCCAGTACTTC. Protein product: CASSPTSRRETQYF.

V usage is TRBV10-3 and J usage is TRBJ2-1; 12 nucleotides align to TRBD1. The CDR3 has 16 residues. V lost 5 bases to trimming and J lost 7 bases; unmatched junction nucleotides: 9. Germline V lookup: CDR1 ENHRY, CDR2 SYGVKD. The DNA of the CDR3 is TGTGCCATCAGTCCTAGGGGGACAGGGGGCGGAAATGAGCAGTTCTTC. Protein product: CAISPRGTGGGNEQFF.

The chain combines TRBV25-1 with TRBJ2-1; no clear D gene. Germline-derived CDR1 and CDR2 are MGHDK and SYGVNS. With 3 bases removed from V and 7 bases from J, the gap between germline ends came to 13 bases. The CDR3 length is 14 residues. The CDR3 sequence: CASSDAPTTNEQFF. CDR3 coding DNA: TGTGCCAGCAGTGACGCCCCAACCACAAATGAGCAGTTCTTC.

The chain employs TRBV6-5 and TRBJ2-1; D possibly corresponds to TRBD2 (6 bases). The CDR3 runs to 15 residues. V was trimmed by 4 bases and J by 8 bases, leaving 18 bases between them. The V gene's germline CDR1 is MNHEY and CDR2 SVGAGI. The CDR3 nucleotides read TGTGCCAGCAGTTTGCCCGGGAGACGGACCGATGAGCAGTTCTTC. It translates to CASSLPGRRTDEQFF.

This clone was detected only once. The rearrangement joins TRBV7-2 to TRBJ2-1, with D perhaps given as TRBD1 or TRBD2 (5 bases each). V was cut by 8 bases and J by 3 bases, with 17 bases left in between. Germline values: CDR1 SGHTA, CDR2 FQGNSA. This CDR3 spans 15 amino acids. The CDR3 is CASYPRDLGYNEQFF. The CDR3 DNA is TGTGCCAGCTACCCCCGGGACCTGGGCTACAATGAGCAGTTCTTC.

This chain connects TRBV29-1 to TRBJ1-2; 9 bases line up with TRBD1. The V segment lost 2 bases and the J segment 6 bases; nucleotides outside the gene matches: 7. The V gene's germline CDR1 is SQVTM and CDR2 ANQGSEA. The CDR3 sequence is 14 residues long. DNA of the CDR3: TGCAGCGTTGAACCTGACAGGGGGGGAGATGGCTACACCTTC. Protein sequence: CSVEPDRGGDGYTF. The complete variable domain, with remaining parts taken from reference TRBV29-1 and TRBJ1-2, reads SAVISQKPSRDICQRGTSLTIQCQVDSQVTMMFWYRQQPGQSLTLIATANQGSEATYESGFVIDKFPISRPNLTFSTLTVSNMSPEDSSIYLCSVEPDRGGDGYTFGSGTRLTVV.